The 15 T cell receptor beta chains below were found in one sample sequenced in a study of cytomegalovirus exposure and HLA in healthy donors. PCR primers comprised 60 Vbeta and 13 Jbeta primers. Profiling relied on immunoSEQ multiplex PCR, and the TCRdb table lists in-frame clones only, not all of them. The table has tens of thousands of clones, less than 75% seen once; the top ten hold 10% to 11%. Sequences were obtained from PBMCs. The receptors were sampled from a woman younger than 45 in good health and CMV-seronegative.

This chain connects TRBV11-2 to TRBJ1-5, with a possible D match to TRBD1 (6 bases). Trimming removed 6 bases from V and 4 bases from J, with 13 bases in between. The CDR3 runs to 14 residues. CDR1 SGHAT and CDR2 FQNNGV come from the germline V gene. CDR3 amino acids: CASSQGQRNQPQHF. Here the CDR3 DNA reads TGTGCCAGCAGTCAGGGACAACGGAATCAGCCCCAGCATTTT.

This clone was observed a few times. V and J are TRBV19 and TRBJ2-7; maybe TRBD1 (6 bases). Trimming removed 4 bases at V and 4 bases at J, with 11 bases between. CDR1 LNHDA and CDR2 SQIVND come from the germline V gene (reference sequence). The CDR3 spans 13 residues. The chain's CDR3 is CASSTDRKYEQYF. Here the CDR3 DNA reads TGTGCCAGTAGTACGGACAGAAAGTACGAGCAGTACTTC. Filled out from reference TRBV19 and TRBJ2-7, the complete variable domain reads DGGITQSPKYLFRKEGQNVTLSCEQNLNHDAMYWYRQDPGQGLRLIYYSQIVNDFQKGDIAEGYSVSREKKESFPLTVTSAQKNPTAFYLCASSTDRKYEQYFGPGTRLTVT.

This sequence joins TRBV29-1 and TRBJ2-5, with 7 bases lining up with TRBD2. Germline V lookup: CDR1 SQVTM, CDR2 ANQGSEA. The CDR3 length is 12 residues. V lost 3 bases and J lost 5; bases outside the gene matches: 3. The CDR3 DNA reads as TGCAGCGTTGATAGGGGAGGGGAGACCCAGTACTTC. Its protein is CSVDRGGETQYF.

The chain has TRBV27 and TRBJ1-2; 8 nucleotides agree with TRBD1. In germline, CDR1 is MNHEY, CDR2 SMNVEV (reference sequence). CDR3 length equals 15 residues. The V segment lost 10 bases and the J segment 3 bases; nucleotides outside the gene matches: 13. DNA of the CDR3: TGTGCCACGCAGTTTCGGCAGGGGGCGGACTATGGCTACACCTTC. Protein sequence: CATQFRQGADYGYTF.

The J gene is TRBJ1-1, the V gene TRBV19, with TRBD1 identical over 7 bases. The J segment lost 5 bases and the V segment lost 5 bases, leaving 8 bases of the junction unmatched. The CDR3 is made up of 14 amino acids. CDR1 is LNHDA and CDR2 is SQIVND in the germline V gene (reference sequence). CDR3 in DNA: TGTGCCAGTAGTCAAAGACAGGGTAGGACTGAAGCTTTCTTT. Amino acids: CASSQRQGRTEAFF.

The chain carries TRBV6-1 and TRBJ2-5; 12 bases fit TRBD1. Germline CDR1 and CDR2: MNHNS and SASEGT. The CDR3 totals 18 residues. V lost 3 bases and J lost 4; bases outside the gene matches: 12. This CDR3 reads CASSDSGTGGLWGETQYF. In nucleotides, the CDR3 is TGTGCCAGCAGTGATTCCGGGACAGGGGGCCTTTGGGGAGAGACCCAGTACTTC.

The sample holds one count of this clone. The rearrangement uses TRBV19 and TRBJ2-7, with a weak D call TRBD2 (6 bases). V lost 3 bases, J lost 6 bases, and 21 bases lay in between. The length of the CDR3 is 16 residues. Germline V gene sequence: CDR1 LNHDA, CDR2 SQIVND (reference sequence). CDR3 nucleotide sequence: TGTGCCAGTAGTATCTTCCATATGGGGGGATCGGGCGAGCAGTACTTC. It codes for CASSIFHMGGSGEQYF. Looking up the rest from reference TRBV19 and TRBJ2-7 gives the full variable domain: DGGITQSPKYLFRKEGQNVTLSCEQNLNHDAMYWYRQDPGQGLRLIYYSQIVNDFQKGDIAEGYSVSREKKESFPLTVTSAQKNPTAFYLCASSIFHMGGSGEQYFGPGTRLTVT.

The chain links TRBV5-4 to TRBJ2-5, with D tentatively TRBD2 (6 bases). Trimming removed 5 bases from V and 4 bases from J, with 24 bases in between. This CDR3 is built from 17 residues. Germline V gives CDR1 SGHNT, CDR2 YYREEE (reference sequence). The CDR3 DNA reads as TGTGCCAGCAGGGAGGGTTCGGGACTCCCCGAGGGAGAGACCCAGTACTTC. It specifies CASREGSGLPEGETQYF.

The V and J genes are TRBV29-1 and TRBJ2-3, with D possibly matching TRBD1 (6 bases). The CDR3 contains 13 residues. Deletions cut 7 bases from V and 2 bases from J, with 13 bases between. The germline V gene encodes CDR1 SQVTM and CDR2 ANQGSEA. DNA for the CDR3: TGCAGCGGGAAGACAGGCGCCACAGATACGCAGTATTTT. This gives the protein CSGKTGATDTQYF.

This clone was detected once. The chain employs TRBV18 and TRBJ1-6; D is ambiguous. V was pared by 2 bases and J by 2 bases, with 7 bases between. The CDR3 is made up of 15 amino acids. Germline V gene sequence: CDR1 KGHSH, CDR2 LQKENI. CDR3: CASSPGGAYNSPLHF. CDR3 coding DNA: TGTGCCAGCTCACCAGGCGGCGCCTATAATTCACCCCTCCACTTT.

The rearrangement joins TRBV27 to TRBJ2-7; D might be TRBD1 (6 bases). The V end was cut by 2 bases, the J end by 2 bases, with 10 bases between. The CDR3 loop spans 14 amino acids. From germline, CDR1 is MNHEY and CDR2 SMNVEV (reference sequence). CDR3 DNA sequence: TGTGCCAGCAGTTTAACAGGGAATGCCTACGAGCAGTACTTC. Protein: CASSLTGNAYEQYF.

V usage is TRBV4-3 and J usage is TRBJ2-7; 8 bases fit TRBD1. Germline trimming cut 3 bases from V and 4 bases from J; bases unmatched to any gene: 11. The CDR3 contains 16 residues. Germline CDR1 is LGHNA and CDR2 is YSLEER. As DNA, the CDR3 is TGCGCCAGCAGCCATTCCCAGACAGGGGAAGTTTACGAGCAGTACTTC. Translated, it gives CASSHSQTGEVYEQYF.

The chain couples TRBV5-8 to TRBJ1-1; the D gene is possibly TRBD1 (5 bases). In germline, CDR1 is SGHTS, CDR2 YDEGEE. The V gene lost 5 bases and the J gene lost 7 bases, with 18 bases spanning the gap. The CDR3 sequence is 14 residues long. CDR3 in DNA: TGTGCCAGCAGGTTGCGGCGGGACTTGGGTGAAGCTTTCTTT. Its protein product is CASRLRRDLGEAFF. Full variable domain (remainder filled in from reference TRBV5-8 and TRBJ1-1): EAGVTQSPTHLIKTRGQQATLRCSPISGHTSVYWYQQALGLGLQFLLWYDEGEERNRGNFPPRFSGRQFPNYSSELNVNALELEDSALYLCASRLRRDLGEAFFGQGTRLTVV.

J is TRBJ2-3 and V is TRBV6-5; 7 bases are a match to TRBD2. Losses at the gene ends were 6 bases for V and 1 base for J; bases not matched to a gene: 7. CDR1 is MNHEY and CDR2 is SVGAGI in the germline V gene. This CDR3 is built from 15 residues. The CDR3 here is CASSPPGLRTDTQYF. CDR3 coding DNA: TGTGCCAGCAGCCCTCCGGGACTACGCACAGATACGCAGTATTTT.

This chain uses TRBV7-3 with TRBJ2-3; no reliable D call. The V and J ends lost 0 bases and 4 bases respectively, with 8 bases between them. This CDR3 region has 14 residues. From germline, CDR1 is SGHTA and CDR2 FQGTGA. CDR3 sequence (DNA): TGTGCCAGCAGCTTAACCCCATTTCCAGATACGCAGTATTTT. This encodes CASSLTPFPDTQYF. The full variable domain, with the rest looked up from reference TRBV7-3 and TRBJ2-3, is GAGVSQTPSNKVTEKGKYVELRCDPISGHTALYWYRQSLGQGPEFLIYFQGTGAADDSGLPNDRFFAVRPEGSVSTLKIQRTERGDSAVYLCASSLTPFPDTQYFGPGTRLTVL.